Sequencing of this T cell receptor (beta chain) was carried out in a study of Graves' ophthalmopathy and Graves' hyperthyroidism. This clonotype was seen many times. The germline V and J ends were trimmed by 5 bases and 3 bases, with 8 bases remaining between them. The germline gives CDR1 SGHAT, CDR2 FQNNGV. This CDR3 spans 12 amino acids. Amplifying from RNA transcripts, the study obtained TCR beta CDR3 regions. Investigators did first-round RT-PCR with HTBI primers, then second-round multiplex PCR. From the multiplex PCR reads, TCRdb called clonotypes with MiXCR, one entry per CDR3 protein. The sample consists of around 1,000,000 distinct CDR3 sequences, about 38% of them appearing once.

The receptor's source is an adult man with Graves' hyperthyroidism. Sequencing was done on a sample of peripheral blood or thyroid tissue (not recorded which). V is TRBV11-2 and J is TRBJ2-7, with D unclear. The CDR3: CASSPVDYEQYF. CDR3 DNA: TGTGCCAGCAGCCCAGTGGACTACGAGCAGTACTTC.